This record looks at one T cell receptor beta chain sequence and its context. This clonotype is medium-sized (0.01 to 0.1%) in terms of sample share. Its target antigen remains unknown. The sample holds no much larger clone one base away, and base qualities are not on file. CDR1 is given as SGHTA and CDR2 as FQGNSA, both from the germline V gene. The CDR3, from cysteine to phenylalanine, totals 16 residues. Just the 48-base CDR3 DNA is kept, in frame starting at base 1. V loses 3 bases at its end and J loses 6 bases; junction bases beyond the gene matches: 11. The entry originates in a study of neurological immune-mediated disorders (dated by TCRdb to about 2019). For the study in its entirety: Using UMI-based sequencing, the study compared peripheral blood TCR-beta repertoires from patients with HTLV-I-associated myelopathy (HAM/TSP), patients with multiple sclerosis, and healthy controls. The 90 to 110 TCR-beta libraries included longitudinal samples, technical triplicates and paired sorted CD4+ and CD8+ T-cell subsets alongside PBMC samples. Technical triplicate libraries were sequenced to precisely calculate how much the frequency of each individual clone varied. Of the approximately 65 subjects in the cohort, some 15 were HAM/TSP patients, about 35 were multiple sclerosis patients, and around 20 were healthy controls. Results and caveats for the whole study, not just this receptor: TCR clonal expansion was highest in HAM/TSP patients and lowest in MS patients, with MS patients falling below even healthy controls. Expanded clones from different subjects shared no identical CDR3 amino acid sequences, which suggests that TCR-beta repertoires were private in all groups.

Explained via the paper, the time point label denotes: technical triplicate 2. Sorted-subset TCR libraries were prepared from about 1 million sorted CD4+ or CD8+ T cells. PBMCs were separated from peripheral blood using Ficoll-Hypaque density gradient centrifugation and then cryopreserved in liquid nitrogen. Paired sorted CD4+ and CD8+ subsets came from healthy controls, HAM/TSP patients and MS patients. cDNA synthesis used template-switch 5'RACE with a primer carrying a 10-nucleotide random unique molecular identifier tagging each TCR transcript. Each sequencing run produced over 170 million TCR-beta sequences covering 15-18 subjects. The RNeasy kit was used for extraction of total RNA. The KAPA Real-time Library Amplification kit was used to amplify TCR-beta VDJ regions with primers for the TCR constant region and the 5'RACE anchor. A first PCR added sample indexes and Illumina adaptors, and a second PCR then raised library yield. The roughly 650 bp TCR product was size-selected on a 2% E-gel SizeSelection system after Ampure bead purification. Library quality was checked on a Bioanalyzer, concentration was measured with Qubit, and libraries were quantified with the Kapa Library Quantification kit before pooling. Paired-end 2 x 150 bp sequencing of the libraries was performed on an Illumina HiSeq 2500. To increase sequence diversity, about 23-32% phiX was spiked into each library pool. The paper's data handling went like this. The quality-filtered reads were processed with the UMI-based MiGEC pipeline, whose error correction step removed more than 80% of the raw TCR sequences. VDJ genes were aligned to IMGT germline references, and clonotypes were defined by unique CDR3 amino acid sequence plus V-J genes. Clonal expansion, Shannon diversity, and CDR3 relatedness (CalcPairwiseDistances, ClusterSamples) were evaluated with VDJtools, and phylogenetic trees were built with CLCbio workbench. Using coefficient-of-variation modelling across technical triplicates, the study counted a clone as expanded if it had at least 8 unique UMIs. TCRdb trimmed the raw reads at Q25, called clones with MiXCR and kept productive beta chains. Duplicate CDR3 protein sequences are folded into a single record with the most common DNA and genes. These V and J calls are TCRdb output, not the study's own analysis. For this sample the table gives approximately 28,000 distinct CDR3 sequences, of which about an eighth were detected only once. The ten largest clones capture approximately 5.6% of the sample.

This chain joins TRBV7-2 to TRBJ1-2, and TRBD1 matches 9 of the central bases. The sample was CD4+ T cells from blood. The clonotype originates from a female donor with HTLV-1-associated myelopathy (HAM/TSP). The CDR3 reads CASSFGTGGASDGYTF. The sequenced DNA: TGTGCCAGCAGCTTTGGCACAGGGGGCGCATCGGATGGCTACACCTTC.